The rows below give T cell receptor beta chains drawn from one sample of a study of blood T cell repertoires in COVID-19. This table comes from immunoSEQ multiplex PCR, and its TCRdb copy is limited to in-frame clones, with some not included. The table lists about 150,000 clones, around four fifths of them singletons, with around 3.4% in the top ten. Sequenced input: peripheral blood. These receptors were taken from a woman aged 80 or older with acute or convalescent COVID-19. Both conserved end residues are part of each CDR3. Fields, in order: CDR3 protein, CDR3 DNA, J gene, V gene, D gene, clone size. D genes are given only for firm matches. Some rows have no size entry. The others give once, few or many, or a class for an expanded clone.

CDR3: CASSPRTQGLNTEAFF; DNA: TGTGCCAGCTCACCTCGTACGCAGGGTTTGAACACTGAAGCTTTCTTT; J: TRBJ1-1; V: TRBV18; D: -; size: -
CDR3: CASSSGTQVAGNTIYF; DNA: TGCGCCAGCAGCTCGGGTACACAGGTAGCTGGAAACACCATATATTTT; J: TRBJ1-3; V: TRBV5-1; D: -; size: -
CDR3: CASSLNTPGTEAFF; DNA: TGTGCCAGCAGCTTAAACACCCCGGGCACTGAAGCTTTCTTT; J: TRBJ1-1; V: TRBV7-8; D: -; size: many
CDR3: CSASRDREQVPQYF; DNA: TGCAGTGCTAGTCGGGACAGGGAACAAGTGCCCCAGTACTTC; J: TRBJ2-5; V: TRBV20-1; D: TRBD1; size: -
CDR3: CASSLEGGSGNTIYF; DNA: TGCGCCAGCAGCTTGGAAGGGGGCTCTGGAAACACCATATATTTT; J: TRBJ1-3; V: TRBV5-1; D: -; size: few
CDR3: CASSPGGETEAFF; DNA: TGTGCCAGCAGCCCCGGCGGGGAGACTGAAGCTTTCTTT; J: TRBJ1-1; V: TRBV3-1/TRBV3-2; D: -; size: -
CDR3: CASSPPATGSGNTIYF; DNA: TGTGCCAGCTCACCACCGGCTACAGGCTCTGGAAACACCATATATTTT; J: TRBJ1-3; V: TRBV18; D: -; size: -
CDR3: CATSDLGQGANQPQHF; DNA: TGTGCCACCAGTGACCTCGGACAGGGCGCAAATCAGCCCCAGCATTTT; J: TRBJ1-5; V: TRBV24-1; D: TRBD1; size: -
CDR3: CASSALREGERNTGELFF; DNA: TGTGCCAGCAGCGCGCTTAGAGAAGGGGAAAGGAACACCGGGGAGCTGTTTTTT; J: TRBJ2-2; V: TRBV9; D: -; size: -
CDR3: CASSSRTGATEAFF; DNA: TGTGCCAGCAGTTCGCGGACAGGGGCTACTGAAGCTTTCTTT; J: TRBJ1-1; V: TRBV6-5; D: TRBD1; size: few
CDR3: CASSQGLVGWWFF; DNA: TGTGCCAGCAGCCAGGGACTAGTAGGTTGGTGGTTCTTC; J: TRBJ2-1; V: TRBV3-1/TRBV3-2; D: TRBD2; size: few
CDR3: CSVHVTGGANTEAFF; DNA: TGCAGCGTTCACGTTACAGGGGGCGCGAACACTGAAGCTTTCTTT; J: TRBJ1-1; V: TRBV29-1; D: TRBD1; size: -
CDR3: CASSELTQGGGYTF; DNA: TGTGCCAGCAGTGAGTTGACTCAGGGTGGCGGCTACACCTTC; J: TRBJ1-2; V: TRBV2; D: -; size: few